These T cell receptor beta chains were read from a single sample in a study of OX40 agonist ivuxolimab in advanced cancers. Generated by immunoSEQ multiplex PCR, the TCRdb table keeps only in-frame clones and is missing some. This table holds about 44,000 clones, 75% to 90% found once. This specimen consisted of CD4+ or CD8+ T cells sorted from blood, obtained in a trial of the OX40 agonist ivuxolimab. The receptors stem from an adult with an advanced solid tumor such as melanoma, head and neck, liver or kidney cancer. Each CDR3 is given with its conserved first and last residue. A D gene is named only where the DNA matches it firmly. Expanded clones get a size class; other rows say once, few or many, or leave the size out.

j_gene,abundance,d_gene,v_gene,CDR3nt,CDR3aa
TRBJ2-3,.,.,TRBV5-1,TGCGCCAGCAGCCCGGGCCACACAGAAGATACGCAGTATTTT,CASSPGHTEDTQYF
TRBJ2-7,.,.,TRBV15,TGTGCCACCAGCAGAGATCTCGGGGAGCACTCCTACGAGCAGTACTTC,CATSRDLGEHSYEQYF
TRBJ1-1,.,.,TRBV9,TGTGCCAGCAGCGTAGCTGTGGGAGACACTGAAGCTTTCTTT,CASSVAVGDTEAFF
TRBJ2-7,.,TRBD2,TRBV7-2,TGTGCCAGCAGCTCGGGACTAGCGCGCTACGAGCAGTACTTC,CASSSGLARYEQYF
TRBJ1-5,.,.,TRBV10-1,TGCGCCAGCGGACCGGCCGGGATGGATCAGCCCCAGCATTTT,CASGPAGMDQPQHF
TRBJ2-1,.,TRBD1,TRBV7-2,TGTGCCAGCAGCGGTCTAAACAGGGGGCGTTCCTACAATGAGCAGTTCTTC,CASSGLNRGRSYNEQFF
TRBJ1-6,.,TRBD1,TRBV5-4,TGTGCCAGCCGTAAGGGCCCCAGGGGGTCGAATAATTCACCCCTCCACTTT,CASRKGPRGSNNSPLHF
TRBJ2-1,.,.,TRBV5-1,TGCGCCAGCAGCTTGGGCGGGACCGGGGAAAATGAGCAGTTCTTC,CASSLGGTGENEQFF
TRBJ2-1,once,.,TRBV5-4,TGTGCCAGCAGCTTTATGGCTAGCAATGAGCAGTTCTTC,CASSFMASNEQFF
TRBJ2-2,.,.,TRBV10-3,TGTGCCACGGGCCCCACGTCGGGGGACACCGGGGAGCTGTTTTTT,CATGPTSGDTGELFF
TRBJ1-1,.,TRBD1,TRBV10-3,TGTGCCATCAGTGCCAGTTTGGGACAGGGAATGAACACTGAAGCTTTCTTT,CAISASLGQGMNTEAFF
TRBJ2-5,once,.,TRBV15,TGTGCCACCAGCGGGCTAAACCAAGAGACCCAGTACTTC,CATSGLNQETQYF
TRBJ2-3,.,TRBD2,TRBV7-2,TGTGCCAGCAGCTTAACTAGCGGGTCGAGGACAGATACGCAGTATTTT,CASSLTSGSRTDTQYF
TRBJ2-7,few,.,TRBV5-5,TGTGCCAGCAGCTCCTTAAGGGGGTGGAGGGGATCCTACGAGCAGTACTTC,CASSSLRGWRGSYEQYF